The 22 T cell receptor beta chains reported below all come from one sample, sequenced in a study of blood T cell repertoires in COVID-19. Here immunoSEQ multiplex PCR was the method, and the copy in TCRdb shows in-frame clones only, minus some. The profile covers some 190,000 clones, with about 80% appearing a single time and over 13% taken by the ten largest. Sequenced: PBMCs or T cells enriched from blood (not recorded which). Source of these receptors: a man in his fifties or sixties who had been exposed to COVID-19.

In regard to this clone: An end of the junction differs from the germline gene, which may be a read error. CDR3 bases: TGTGCCAGCAGTTACAGCGGGGGCAGGGCAACTCCCTTC. The encoded protein is CASSYSGGRATPF. V is TRBV6-2 or TRBV6-3 and J is TRBJ2-7; 8 positions agree with TRBD2. Germline assignment: CDR1 MNHEY and CDR2 SVGEGT. The CDR3 totals 13 residues.

The chain employs TRBV18 and TRBJ1-3; 7 bases agree with TRBD1. The germline gives CDR1 KGHSH, CDR2 LQKENI. The J segment lost 0 bases and the V segment lost 4 bases, leaving 12 bases of the junction unmatched. The CDR3 is 18 residues long. The CDR3: CASSLVPGQSSSGNTIYF. In DNA form, the CDR3 reads TGTGCCAGCTCACTCGTCCCGGGACAGTCGAGCTCTGGAAACACCATATATTTT. Drawing the rest from reference TRBV18 and TRBJ1-3, the complete variable domain is NAGVMQNPRHLVRRRGQEARLRCSPMKGHSHVYWYRQLPEEGLKFMVYLQKENIIDESGMPKERFSAEFPKEGPSILRIQQVVRGDSAAYFCASSLVPGQSSSGNTIYFGEGSWLTVV.

DNA for the CDR3: TGCAGTGCTAGGGGGGAGGGAACGCAGTATTTT. Its translation: CSARGEGTQYF. V is TRBV20-1 and J is TRBJ2-3; 7 bases are a match to TRBD2. The CDR3 contains 11 residues. The V gene's germline CDR1 is DFQATT and CDR2 SNEGSKA (reference sequence). Trimming removed 3 bases from V and 9 bases from J; junction bases left unmatched: 3.

This chain connects TRBV4-1 to TRBJ1-5; a possible D gene is TRBD1 (6 bases). CDR1 MGHRA and CDR2 YSYEKL come from the germline V gene. V lost 1 base to trimming and J lost 5 bases, with 9 bases between them. The CDR3 spans 14 residues. Here the CDR3 reads CASSQVQGDQPQHF. CDR3 coding DNA: TGCGCCAGCAGCCAAGTACAGGGAGATCAGCCCCAGCATTTT.

This clone was seen a single time. CDR3 sequence: CASSIENRGETQYF. The CDR3 DNA reads TGTGCCAGTAGTATCGAGAACAGAGGGGAGACCCAGTACTTC. The chain links TRBV19 to TRBJ2-5; tentatively, D is TRBD2 (5 bases). CDR1 is LNHDA and CDR2 is SQIVND in the germline V gene (reference sequence). V shed 3 bases and J shed 5 bases, with 13 bases lying between them. There are 14 residues in the CDR3.

This clone was seen more than once but under ten times. This sequence joins TRBV28 and TRBJ2-5; TRBD2 might be the D (5 bases). Between the trimmed V and J ends, which lost 1 base and 9 bases, there was a span of 15 bases. The CDR3 totals 14 residues. CDR1 is MDHEN, CDR2 SYDVKM, per germline. CDR3 DNA: TGTGCCAGCAGTTTATTTTCCGGGGTGATGGCCCAGTACTTC. Protein sequence: CASSLFSGVMAQYF.

This clone was detected once. The CDR3 DNA reads TGTGCCAGCAGCCCTCTCGGGGTGTTGAGGAACGAGCAGTACTTC. Translating gives CASSPLGVLRNEQYF. V usage is TRBV3-1 (or the pseudogene TRBV3-2) and J usage is TRBJ2-7; maybe TRBD2 (5 bases). With 4 bases removed from V and 5 bases from J, the gap between germline ends came to 18 bases. This CDR3 region has 15 residues. Germline values: CDR1 LGHDT, CDR2 YNNKEL (reference sequence).

V gene TRBV9 combines with J gene TRBJ1-2, with D unresolved. The CDR3 length is 16 residues. Germline-derived CDR1 and CDR2 are SGDLS and YYNGEE. Trimming removed 1 base from V and 4 bases from J, with 17 bases in between. The DNA for the CDR3 is TGTGCCAGCAGCGTATCGACACGCCGGAGGATCTATGGCTACACCTTC. It codes for CASSVSTRRRIYGYTF.

There are many counts of this clone. The V and J genes are TRBV27 and TRBJ2-7, with 7 bases lining up with TRBD2. Germline assignment: CDR1 MNHEY and CDR2 SMNVEV (reference sequence). The CDR3 runs to 18 residues. Trimming removed 2 bases from V and 5 bases from J; junction bases left unmatched: 18. The CDR3 nucleotides read TGTGCCAGCAGTTTACGGTTCGGGGGAGGGCCATCAGGTAACGAGCAGTACTTC. It yields the protein CASSLRFGGGPSGNEQYF.

The chain combines TRBV6-5 with TRBJ2-2; D is ambiguous. The CDR3 runs to 14 residues. The germline V and J ends were trimmed by 5 bases and 5 bases, with 12 bases remaining between them. The V gene's germline CDR1 is MNHEY and CDR2 SVGAGI. CDR3 bases: TGTGCCAGCAGTCCCCTATCGGTGACCGGGGAGCTGTTTTTT. Its translation is CASSPLSVTGELFF.

The chain links TRBV5-1 to TRBJ2-7; TRBD2 aligns across 12 bases. V gave up 4 bases and J gave up 4 bases; unmatched junction bases: 6. This CDR3 has 15 amino acids. Per germline, CDR1 SGHRS and CDR2 YFSETQ. CDR3 coding DNA: TGCGCCAGCAGCCCGAGGACTAGCGGGACGTACGAGCAGTACTTC. Translated, it gives CASSPRTSGTYEQYF.

V and J are TRBV11-3 and TRBJ2-7, with D uncertain. Trimming removed 1 base from V and 7 bases from J, with 11 bases in between. Germline-derived CDR1 and CDR2 are SGHNT and YENEEA. The CDR3 totals 13 residues. This CDR3 reads CASSLGHQLEQYF. For the CDR3, the DNA is TGTGCCAGCAGCTTAGGACACCAGCTGGAGCAGTACTTC.

The V gene is TRBV28, the J gene TRBJ1-2, with D maybe TRBD1 (6 bases). CDR1 and CDR2 (germline): MDHEN, SYDVKM. Trimming removed 1 base at V and 4 bases at J, with 10 bases between. The CDR3 runs to 14 residues. CDR3 in DNA: TGTGCCAGCAGTTTATTAGGACAGCGCTATGGCTACACCTTC. Translating it yields CASSLLGQRYGYTF.

The chain combines TRBV19 with TRBJ2-1, with TRBD1 matching over 7 bases. The V gene's germline CDR1 is LNHDA and CDR2 SQIVND (reference sequence). V dropped 4 bases and J dropped 10; count of bases not matched to a gene: 7. The CDR3 sequence is 13 residues long. CDR3 amino acids: CASSTSDRLEQFF. The CDR3 nucleotides are TGTGCCAGTAGTACTTCGGACAGGCTAGAGCAGTTCTTC.

V gene TRBV12-5 combines with J gene TRBJ2-1; 10 nucleotides agree with TRBD2. Germline CDR1 is LGHNT and CDR2 is FRNRAP. The CDR3 runs 15 residues. V lost 5 bases to trimming and J lost 12 bases; unmatched junction nucleotides: 13. DNA for the CDR3: TGTGCTAGTGGTCCCTCAGGGAGCGGGAGGGCCTGGCAGTTCTTC. Protein product: CASGPSGSGRAWQFF.

This chain uses TRBV2 with TRBJ2-1, with D uncertain. CDR1 and CDR2 (germline): SNHLY, FYNNEI. The CDR3 covers 12 residues. V was cut by 4 bases and J by 9 bases, with 10 bases left in between. CDR3 protein: CASSVRVGEQFF. The DNA of the CDR3 is TGTGCCAGCAGTGTCCGGGTCGGTGAGCAGTTCTTC.

CDR3 in amino acids: CASFFGTGGVSYGYTF. CDR3 coding DNA: TGTGCCAGTTTCTTTGGGACAGGGGGCGTCAGCTATGGCTACACCTTC. This chain links TRBV19 with TRBJ1-2; the match to TRBD1 covers 12 bases. The CDR3 is 16 amino acids. V lost 8 bases and J lost 4; bases outside the gene matches: 11. Germline V gene sequence: CDR1 LNHDA, CDR2 SQIVND (reference sequence).

The chain has TRBV6-1 and TRBJ2-1; 9 bases match TRBD1. The CDR3 is 16 amino acids. Trimming at V came to 4 bases and at J to 5 bases, leaving 9 bases not matched to a gene. In germline, CDR1 is MNHNS, CDR2 SASEGT. The CDR3 loop reads CASSVTGGGWDNEQFF. In nucleotides, the CDR3 is TGTGCCAGCAGTGTCACAGGGGGCGGGTGGGACAATGAGCAGTTCTTC.

The chain employs TRBV19 and TRBJ1-5; maybe TRBD1 (5 bases). The CDR3 sequence is 13 residues long. V lost 4 bases and J lost 3, with 7 bases in between. Germline CDR1 is LNHDA and CDR2 is SQIVND (reference sequence). CDR3 DNA sequence: TGTGCCAGTAGTAGCAGGGACAATCAGCCCCAGCATTTT. Translation: CASSSRDNQPQHF.

The chain is built from TRBV19 and TRBJ2-7; D is unclear. CDR1 is LNHDA and CDR2 is SQIVND in the germline V gene (reference sequence). There are 13 residues in the CDR3. Trimming stripped 2 bases from V and 2 bases from J, with 7 bases between. The CDR3: CASSIQSPYEQYF. CDR3 sequence (DNA): TGTGCCAGTAGTATACAGTCCCCCTACGAGCAGTACTTC.

V and J are TRBV13 and TRBJ2-3, with D perhaps TRBD2 (6 bases). The CDR3 has 15 residues. Deletions cut 5 bases from V and 6 bases from J, with 18 bases between. Germline-derived CDR1 and CDR2 are PRHDT and FYEKMQ (reference sequence). The CDR3 loop reads CASSKGTALRDTQYF. CDR3 bases: TGTGCCAGCAGCAAAGGGACTGCTTTGAGGGATACGCAGTATTTT.

This rearrangement joins TRBV2 to TRBJ1-1; TRBD1 matches at 8 bases. This CDR3 is built from 16 residues. Germline V gene lookup returns CDR1 SNHLY and CDR2 FYNNEI. J was trimmed by 2 bases and V by 5 bases; bases with no gene match: 10. The DNA of the CDR3 is TGTGCCAGCAGTACCGGACAGGGATCAATAAACACTGAAGCTTTCTTT. Protein sequence: CASSTGQGSINTEAFF.